Shown below are 17 T cell receptor beta chains from a single sample sequenced in a study of shared clonotypes between healthy human individuals. Positive CCR7 selection of CD45RO-negative cells yielded the naive CD8 cells, and terminally differentiated effector memory CD45RA+ cells were excluded. TCRdb's copy holds only in-frame clones and misses some; the assay was immunoSEQ multiplex PCR. The sample carries 1.5 million to 2.5 million clones, roughly 94% recorded once. Input material: naive CD8+ T cells sorted from blood. Receptors originate from a man between 18 and 29 years old in good health.

The chain has TRBV11-3 and TRBJ2-7; 9 positions agree with TRBD1. The CDR3 sequence is 15 residues long. The germline V gene encodes CDR1 SGHNT and CDR2 YENEEA. V trimming: 5 bases; J trimming: 5 bases; junction bases outside the gene matches: 10. The CDR3 region has the DNA TGTGCCAGCAGCCATACGGGGACAGGGCTTCACGAGCAGTACTTC. This gives the protein CASSHTGTGLHEQYF.

The chain has TRBV6-5 and TRBJ2-3; D remains ambiguous. The V end lost 5 bases, the J end lost 5 bases, and 14 bases lay between the germline ends. The germline V gene has CDR1 MNHEY and CDR2 SVGAGI. The CDR3 runs 14 residues. Here the CDR3 reads CASSPPERLDTQYF. In DNA form, the CDR3 reads TGTGCCAGCAGTCCCCCCGAGAGACTAGATACGCAGTATTTT.

This rearrangement joins TRBV7-9 to TRBJ1-5; D ambiguous. Trimming shortened V by 5 bases and J by 3 bases, and 11 bases separated the two germline ends. In germline, CDR1 is SEHNR, CDR2 FQNEAQ (reference sequence). The CDR3 covers 14 residues. The chain's CDR3 is CASSQGGLNQPQHF. The DNA of the CDR3 is TGTGCCAGCAGCCAAGGAGGGCTCAATCAGCCCCAGCATTTT. The full variable domain, in which reference TRBV7-9 and TRBJ1-5 provide the parts outside the CDR3, is DTGVSQNPRHKITKRGQNVTFRCDPISEHNRLYWYRQTLGQGPEFLTYFQNEAQLEKSRLLSDRFSAERPKGSFSTLEIQRTEQGDSAMYLCASSQGGLNQPQHFGDGTRLSIL.

Notes on this clone: Other nucleotide sequences in the sample specify the same CDR3. The V and J genes are TRBV7-2 and TRBJ2-7; TRBD1 agrees at 9 bases. Trimming took 5 bases from V and 4 from J; bases not matched to a gene: 6. The CDR3 covers 14 residues. Germline CDR1 SGHTA, CDR2 FQGNSA. The DNA for the CDR3 is TGTGCCAGCAGCCTCCGGGACAGGGCTTACGAGCAGTACTTC. It specifies CASSLRDRAYEQYF.

V and J are TRBV5-4 and TRBJ2-3; D unresolved. CDR1 is SGHNT, CDR2 YYREEE, per germline (reference sequence). V was pared by 4 bases and J by 1 base, with 13 bases between. CDR3 length equals 15 residues. DNA for the CDR3: TGTGCCAGCAGCCCTGACTCCGACGGCACAGATACGCAGTATTTT. Protein: CASSPDSDGTDTQYF.

This clone was observed a handful of times. The chain is built from TRBV28 and TRBJ2-2; no clear D gene. The CDR3 totals 12 residues. CDR1 and CDR2 from the germline V gene are MDHEN and SYDVKM. Trimming stripped 4 bases from V and 3 bases from J, with 3 bases between. In nucleotides, the CDR3 is TGTGCCAGCAGTTGGGACACCGGGGAGCTGTTTTTT. It translates to CASSWDTGELFF.

The V call is TRBV30, the J call TRBJ2-1; 8 bases agree with TRBD1. V lost 6 bases to trimming and J lost 4 bases; unmatched junction nucleotides: 5. The germline V gene has CDR1 GTSNPN and CDR2 SVGIG (reference sequence). The CDR3 runs 13 residues. CDR3 protein: CACDRGRYNEQFF. CDR3 sequence (DNA): TGTGCCTGCGACAGGGGCCGGTACAATGAGCAGTTCTTC.

The chain employs TRBV7-9 and TRBJ2-1, with D perhaps TRBD2 (6 bases). Germline CDR1 reads SEHNR; CDR2 reads FQNEAQ (reference sequence). CDR3 size: 14 residues. Trimming pared 7 bases from V and 2 bases from J, leaving 12 bases between. The CDR3 bases are TGTGCCAGCACGGCGGGAAGGGCCTACAATGAGCAGTTCTTC. This sequence encodes CASTAGRAYNEQFF.

The chain couples TRBV10-2 to TRBJ2-7, with D perhaps TRBD2 (6 bases). V was pared by 2 bases and J by 6 bases, with 14 bases between. Germline CDR1 WSHSY, CDR2 SAAADI. This CDR3 is built from 14 residues. The CDR3 DNA reads TGCGCCAGCAGTGAGCTAGCGAAGAGTACCGAGCAGTACTTC. Protein: CASSELAKSTEQYF.

The CDR3 reads CASSTEPDSYYTF. DNA for the CDR3: TGCGCCAGCAGCACCGAACCGGACAGTTACTACACCTTC. The chain is built from TRBV5-1 and TRBJ1-2, with D possibly TRBD1 on 6 matching bases. CDR1 is SGHRS and CDR2 is YFSETQ in the germline V gene. CDR3 length: 13 residues. The germline V and J ends were trimmed by 4 bases and 10 bases, with 17 bases remaining between them.

This chain joins TRBV18 and TRBJ2-7; D may be TRBD1 (5 bases). The germline V gene encodes CDR1 KGHSH and CDR2 LQKENI. Trimming stripped 2 bases from V and 6 bases from J, with 14 bases between. The CDR3 runs to 14 residues. CDR3 nucleotides: TGTGCCAGCTCACCATCTCTAGGGGCGCGCGAGCAGTACTTC. Amino acids: CASSPSLGAREQYF. The entire variable domain, with the rest obtained from reference TRBV18 and TRBJ2-7, is as follows: NAGVMQNPRHLVRRRGQEARLRCSPMKGHSHVYWYRQLPEEGLKFMVYLQKENIIDESGMPKERFSAEFPKEGPSILRIQQVVRGDSAAYFCASSPSLGAREQYFGPGTRLTVT.

The genes are TRBV7-2 and TRBJ2-7, with 9 bases lining up with TRBD1. CDR1 is SGHTA, CDR2 FQGNSA, per germline. The CDR3 has 17 amino acids. With V trimmed by 4 bases and J by 2 bases, 12 bases remained unmatched. The chain's CDR3 is CASSYGAVGTGTYEQYF. CDR3 nucleotides: TGTGCCAGCAGCTATGGGGCTGTTGGGACAGGGACCTACGAGCAGTACTTC.

The V and J genes are TRBV7-3 and TRBJ2-3; a possible D gene is TRBD2 (5 bases). There are 15 residues in the CDR3. The V gene's germline CDR1 is SGHTA and CDR2 FQGTGA. V shed 1 base and J shed 5 bases, with 13 bases lying between them. CDR3 in DNA: TGTGCCAGCAGCTTAAAAAACGAGGGTCTAGATACGCAGTATTTT. It translates to CASSLKNEGLDTQYF.

The chain employs TRBV14 and TRBJ2-1; D remains ambiguous. CDR3 length: 15 amino acids. V shed 4 bases and J shed 0 bases, with 10 bases lying between them. CDR1 and CDR2 from the germline V gene are SGHDN and FVKESK. Here the CDR3 reads CASSLTKSSYNEQFF. In DNA, the CDR3 is TGTGCCAGCAGCCTTACAAAGAGCTCCTACAATGAGCAGTTCTTC.

V and J are TRBV4-1 and TRBJ1-1, with D unresolved. The V end lost 1 base, the J end lost 1 base, and 7 bases lay between the germline ends. Per germline, CDR1 MGHRA and CDR2 YSYEKL. This CDR3 has 14 amino acids. This CDR3 is CASSQGMANTEAFF. The CDR3 DNA sequence: TGCGCCAGCAGCCAAGGAATGGCGAACACTGAAGCTTTCTTT.

The J gene is TRBJ2-7, the V gene TRBV28, with TRBD2 identical over 13 bases. CDR3 length: 20 residues. V gave up 2 bases and J gave up 0 bases; unmatched junction bases: 13. Germline-derived CDR1 and CDR2 are MDHEN and SYDVKM. The CDR3 protein is CASSLDLRGLAGATSYEQYF. CDR3 DNA: TGTGCCAGCAGTTTAGACCTGCGTGGACTAGCGGGGGCCACCTCCTACGAGCAGTACTTC.

This rearrangement joins TRBV27 to TRBJ2-7; TRBD1 aligns across 7 bases. The germline V gene encodes CDR1 MNHEY and CDR2 SMNVEV (reference sequence). The CDR3 runs 15 residues. J lost 6 bases, V lost 9 bases, and 17 bases had no gene match. The CDR3: CARGQARQGFSEQYF. CDR3 DNA sequence: TGTGCCAGGGGACAAGCGCGACAGGGATTTTCCGAGCAGTACTTC.